This T cell receptor (beta chain) was sequenced for a study of PD-L1 blockade in urothelial cancer. Overall study context: Median T cell yield per blood sample was over 130,000 cells. The study, taken as a whole, reports: Survival was better when pretreatment blood TCR clonality fell below the median.

Each individual provided 1 to 8 samples (taken pretreatment and on-treatment). The V gene lost 6 bases and the J gene lost 2 bases, with 8 bases spanning the gap. Germline V gives CDR1 MNHEY, CDR2 SVGAGI. The CDR3 spans 12 residues. As for this clone: Its target is unknown.

Each PCR received spiked synthetic TCR analog templates. This table comes from immunoSEQ multiplex PCR, and its TCRdb copy is limited to in-frame clones, with some not included. The sample carries about 45,000 clones, approximately 88% recorded once. V and J are TRBV6-5 and TRBJ2-7; weak D call: TRBD1 (5 bases). The sequenced sample was PBMCs, obtained around atezolizumab (anti-PD-L1) treatment. The receptor was derived from a man older than 75 with urothelial cancer. CDR3 sequence reads: CASRTGPYEQYF. CDR3 coding DNA: TGTGCCAGCAGAACAGGACCCTACGAGCAGTACTTC.